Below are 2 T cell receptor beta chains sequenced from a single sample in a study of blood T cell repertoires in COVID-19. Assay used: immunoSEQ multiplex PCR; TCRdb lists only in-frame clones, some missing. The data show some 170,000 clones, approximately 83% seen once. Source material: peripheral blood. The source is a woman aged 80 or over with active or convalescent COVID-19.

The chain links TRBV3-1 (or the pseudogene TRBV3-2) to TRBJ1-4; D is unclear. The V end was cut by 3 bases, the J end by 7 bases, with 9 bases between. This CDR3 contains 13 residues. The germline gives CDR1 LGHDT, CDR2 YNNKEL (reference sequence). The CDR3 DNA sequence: TGTGCCAGCAGCCAGGTCAGATCTGAAAAACTGTTTTTT. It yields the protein CASSQVRSEKLFF.

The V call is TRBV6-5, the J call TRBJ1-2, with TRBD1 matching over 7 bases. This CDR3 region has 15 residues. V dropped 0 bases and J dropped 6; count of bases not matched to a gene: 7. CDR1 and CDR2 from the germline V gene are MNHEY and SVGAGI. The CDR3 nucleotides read TGTGCCAGCAGTTACTCGAAGGTCCAGGGGGATGGCTACACCTTC. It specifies CASSYSKVQGDGYTF.